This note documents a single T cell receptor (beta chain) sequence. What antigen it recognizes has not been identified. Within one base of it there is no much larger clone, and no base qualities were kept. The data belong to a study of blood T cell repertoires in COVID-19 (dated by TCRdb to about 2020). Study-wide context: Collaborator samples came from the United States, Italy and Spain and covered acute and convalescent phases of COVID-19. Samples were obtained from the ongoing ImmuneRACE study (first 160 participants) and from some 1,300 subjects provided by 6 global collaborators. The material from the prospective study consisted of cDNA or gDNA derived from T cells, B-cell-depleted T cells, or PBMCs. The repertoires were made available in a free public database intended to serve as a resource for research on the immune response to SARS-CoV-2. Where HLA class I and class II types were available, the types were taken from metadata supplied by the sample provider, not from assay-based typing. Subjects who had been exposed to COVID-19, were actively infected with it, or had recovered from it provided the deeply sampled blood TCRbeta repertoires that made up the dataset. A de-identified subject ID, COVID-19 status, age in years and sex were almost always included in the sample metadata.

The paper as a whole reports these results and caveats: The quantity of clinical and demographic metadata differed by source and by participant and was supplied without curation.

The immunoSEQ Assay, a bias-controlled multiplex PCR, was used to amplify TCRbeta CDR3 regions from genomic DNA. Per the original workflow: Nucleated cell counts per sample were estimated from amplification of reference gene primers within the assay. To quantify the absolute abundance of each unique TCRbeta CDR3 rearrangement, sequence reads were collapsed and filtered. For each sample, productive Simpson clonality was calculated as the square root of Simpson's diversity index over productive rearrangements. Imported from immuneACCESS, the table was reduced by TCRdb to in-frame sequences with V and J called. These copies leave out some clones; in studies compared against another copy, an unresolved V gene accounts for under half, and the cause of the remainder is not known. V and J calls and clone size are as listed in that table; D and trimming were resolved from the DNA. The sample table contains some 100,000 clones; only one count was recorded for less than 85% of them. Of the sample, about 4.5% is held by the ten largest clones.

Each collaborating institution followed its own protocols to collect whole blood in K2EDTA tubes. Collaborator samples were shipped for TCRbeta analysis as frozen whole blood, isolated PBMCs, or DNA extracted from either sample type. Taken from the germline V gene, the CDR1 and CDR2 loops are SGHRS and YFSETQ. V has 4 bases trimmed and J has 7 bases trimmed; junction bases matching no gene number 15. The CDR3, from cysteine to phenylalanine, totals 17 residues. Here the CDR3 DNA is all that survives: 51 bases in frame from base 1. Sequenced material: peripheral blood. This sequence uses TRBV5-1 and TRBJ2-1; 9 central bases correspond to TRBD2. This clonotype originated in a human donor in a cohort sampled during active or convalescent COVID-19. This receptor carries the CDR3 CASSRLGREGSLNEQFF. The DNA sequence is TGCGCCAGCAGCCGGTTGGGGCGGGAGGGTTCATTAAATGAGCAGTTCTTC.